This T cell receptor (beta chain) was observed in a study of control samples from healthy donors and cancer patients. Clones were sequenced by immunoSEQ multiplex PCR, and TCRdb holds only the in-frame ones, with some missing. The sample contains about 180,000 clones, approximately 94% of which appear only once. In germline, CDR1 is SGHRS, CDR2 YFSETQ. There are 14 residues in the CDR3. Trimming pared 3 bases from V and 0 bases from J, leaving 10 bases between. The rearrangement links TRBV5-1 to TRBJ2-7, with a weak D call TRBD2 (6 bases). The source is a man younger than 40 in good health. Input material: blood. CDR3 DNA sequence: TGCGCCAGCAGCTGGGACTCGAGCTCCTACGAGCAGTACTTC. Protein product: CASSWDSSSYEQYF. Full variable domain (rest looked up from reference TRBV5-1 and TRBJ2-7): KAGVTQTPRYLIKTRGQQVTLSCSPISGHRSVSWYQQTPGQGLQFLFEYFSETQRNKGNFPGRFSGRQFSNSRSEMNVSTLELGDSALYLCASSWDSSSYEQYFGPGTRLTVT.